This T cell receptor (beta chain) was documented in a study of T cell repertoires in ileal Crohn's disease. Per sample, approximately 540 nanograms of biopsy DNA were TCRB immunosequenced. Generated by immunoSEQ multiplex PCR, the TCRdb table keeps only in-frame clones and is missing some. The sample holds some 12,000 clones; around three quarters are singletons and the top ten take less than 5%. Germline V lookup: CDR1 LNHDA, CDR2 SQIVND (reference sequence). The CDR3 totals 15 residues. Trimming shortened V by 1 base and J by 4 bases, and 11 bases separated the two germline ends. The V gene is TRBV19, the J gene TRBJ2-1; possible D gene TRBD2, 6 bases. Sequencing used ileal tissue. The sequence derives from an adult with Crohn's disease. CDR3 DNA sequence: TGTGCCAGTAGTATAGGACTAGAAGTTTACAATGAGCAGTTCTTC. Its protein product is CASSIGLEVYNEQFF. The full variable domain, its missing parts supplied by reference TRBV19 and TRBJ2-1, is DGGITQSPKYLFRKEGQNVTLSCEQNLNHDAMYWYRQDPGQGLRLIYYSQIVNDFQKGDIAEGYSVSREKKESFPLTVTSAQKNPTAFYLCASSIGLEVYNEQFFGPGTRLTVL.